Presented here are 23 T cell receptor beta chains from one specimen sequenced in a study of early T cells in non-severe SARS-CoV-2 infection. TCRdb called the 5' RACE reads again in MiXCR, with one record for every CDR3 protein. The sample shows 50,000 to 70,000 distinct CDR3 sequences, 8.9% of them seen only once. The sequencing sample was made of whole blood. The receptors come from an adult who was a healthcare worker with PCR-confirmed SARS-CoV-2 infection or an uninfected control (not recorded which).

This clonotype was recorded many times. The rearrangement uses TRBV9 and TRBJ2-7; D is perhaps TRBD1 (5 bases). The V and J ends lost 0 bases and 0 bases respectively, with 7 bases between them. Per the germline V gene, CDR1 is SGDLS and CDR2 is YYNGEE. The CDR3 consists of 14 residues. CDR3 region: CASSVGQFSYEQYF. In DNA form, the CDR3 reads TGTGCCAGCAGCGTAGGACAGTTCTCCTACGAGCAGTACTTC. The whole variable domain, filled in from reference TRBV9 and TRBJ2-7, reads DSGVTQTPKHLITATGQRVTLRCSPRSGDLSVYWYQQSLDQGLQFLIQYYNGEERAKGNILERFSAQQFPDLHSELNLSSLELGDSALYFCASSVGQFSYEQYFGPGTRLTVT.

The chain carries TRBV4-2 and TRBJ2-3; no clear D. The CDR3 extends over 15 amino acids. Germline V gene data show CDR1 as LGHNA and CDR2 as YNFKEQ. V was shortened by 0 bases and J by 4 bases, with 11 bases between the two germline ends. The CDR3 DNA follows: TGTGCCAGCAGCCAAGAAAGAGGATCTGCAGATACGCAGTATTTT. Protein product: CASSQERGSADTQYF.

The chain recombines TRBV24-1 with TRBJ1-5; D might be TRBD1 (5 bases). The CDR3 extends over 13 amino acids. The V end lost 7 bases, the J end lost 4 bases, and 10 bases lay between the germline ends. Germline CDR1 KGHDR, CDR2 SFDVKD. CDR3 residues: CATSEPGNQPQHF. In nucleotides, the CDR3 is TGTGCCACCAGCGAGCCAGGGAATCAGCCCCAGCATTTT.

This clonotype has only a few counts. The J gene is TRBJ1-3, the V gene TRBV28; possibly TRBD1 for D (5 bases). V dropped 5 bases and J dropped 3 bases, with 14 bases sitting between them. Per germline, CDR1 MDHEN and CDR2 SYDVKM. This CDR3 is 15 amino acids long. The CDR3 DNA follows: TGTGCCAGCAGTCTGGGGACGGGACGTGGAAACACCATATATTTT. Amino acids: CASSLGTGRGNTIYF.

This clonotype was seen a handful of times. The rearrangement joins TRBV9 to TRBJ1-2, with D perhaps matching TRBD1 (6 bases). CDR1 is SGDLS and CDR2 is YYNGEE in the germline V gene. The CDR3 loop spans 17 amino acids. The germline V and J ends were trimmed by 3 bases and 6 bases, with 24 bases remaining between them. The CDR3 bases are TGTGCCAGCAGCGCGGCCCCTTTCGGGACGGCAGGGGATGGCTACACCTTC. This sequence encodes CASSAAPFGTAGDGYTF.

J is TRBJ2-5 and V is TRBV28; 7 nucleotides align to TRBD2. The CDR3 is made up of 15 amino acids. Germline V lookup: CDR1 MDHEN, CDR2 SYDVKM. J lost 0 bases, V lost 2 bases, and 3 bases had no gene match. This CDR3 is CASSLAGAHQETQYF. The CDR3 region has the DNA TGTGCCAGCAGTTTAGCGGGAGCACACCAAGAGACCCAGTACTTC.

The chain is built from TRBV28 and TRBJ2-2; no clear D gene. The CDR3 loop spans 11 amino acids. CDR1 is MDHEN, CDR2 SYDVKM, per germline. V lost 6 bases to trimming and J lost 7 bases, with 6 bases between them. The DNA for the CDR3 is TGTGCCAGCAGAATGGACGGGGAGCTGTTTTTT. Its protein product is CASRMDGELFF.

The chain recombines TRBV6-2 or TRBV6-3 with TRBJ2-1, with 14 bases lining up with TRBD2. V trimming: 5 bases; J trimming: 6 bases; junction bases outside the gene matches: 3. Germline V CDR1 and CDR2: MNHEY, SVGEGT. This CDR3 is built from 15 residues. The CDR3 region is CASSRGLAGVNEQFF. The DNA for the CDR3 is TGTGCCAGCAGTAGGGGACTAGCGGGAGTCAATGAGCAGTTCTTC.

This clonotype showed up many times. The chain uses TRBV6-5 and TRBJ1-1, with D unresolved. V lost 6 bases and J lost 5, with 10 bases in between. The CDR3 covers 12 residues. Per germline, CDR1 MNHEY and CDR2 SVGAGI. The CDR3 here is CASSSRRTEAFF. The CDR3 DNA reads TGTGCCAGCAGCTCTAGGAGGACTGAAGCTTTCTTT.

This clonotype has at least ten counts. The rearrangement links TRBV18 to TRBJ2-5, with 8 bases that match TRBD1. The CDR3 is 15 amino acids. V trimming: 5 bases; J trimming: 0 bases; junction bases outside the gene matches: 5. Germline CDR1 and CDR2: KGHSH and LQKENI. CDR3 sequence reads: CASSLGTGHQETQYF. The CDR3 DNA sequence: TGTGCCAGCTCATTAGGGACAGGCCACCAAGAGACCCAGTACTTC.

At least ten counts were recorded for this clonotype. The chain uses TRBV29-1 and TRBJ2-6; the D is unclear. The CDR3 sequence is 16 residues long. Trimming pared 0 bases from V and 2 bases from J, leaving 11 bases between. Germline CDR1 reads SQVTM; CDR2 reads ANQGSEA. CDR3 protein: CSVEDEEVPGANVLTF. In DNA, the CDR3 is TGCAGCGTTGAAGATGAAGAGGTTCCTGGGGCCAACGTCCTGACTTTC.

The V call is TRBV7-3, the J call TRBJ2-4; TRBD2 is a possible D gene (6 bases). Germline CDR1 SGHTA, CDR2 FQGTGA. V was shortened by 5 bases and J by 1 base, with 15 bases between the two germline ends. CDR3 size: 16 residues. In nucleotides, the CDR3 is TGTGCCAGCAGCCCGCACGGGAGTGGGGCCAAAAACATTCAGTACTTC. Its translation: CASSPHGSGAKNIQYF.

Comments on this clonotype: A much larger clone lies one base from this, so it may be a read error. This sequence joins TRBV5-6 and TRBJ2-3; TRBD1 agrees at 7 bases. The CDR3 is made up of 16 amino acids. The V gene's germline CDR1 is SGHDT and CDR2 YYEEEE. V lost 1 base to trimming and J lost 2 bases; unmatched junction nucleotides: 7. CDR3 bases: TGTGCCAGCAGCTTGATAACAGGGGTCGACACAGATACGCAGTATTTT. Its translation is CASSLITGVDTDTQYF.

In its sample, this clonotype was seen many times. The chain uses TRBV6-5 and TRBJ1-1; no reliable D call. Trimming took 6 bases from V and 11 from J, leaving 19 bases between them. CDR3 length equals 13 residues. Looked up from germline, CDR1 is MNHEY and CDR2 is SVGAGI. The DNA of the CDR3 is TGTGCCAGCAGGTCACTAAATCCCTGGCGGGCTTTCTTT. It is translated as CASRSLNPWRAFF.

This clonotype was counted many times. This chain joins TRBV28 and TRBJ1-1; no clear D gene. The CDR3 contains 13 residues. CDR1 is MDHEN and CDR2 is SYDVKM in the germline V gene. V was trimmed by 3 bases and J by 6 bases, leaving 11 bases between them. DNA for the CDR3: TGTGCCAGCAGTTTTCTACATTGGCCTGAAGCTTTCTTT. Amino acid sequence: CASSFLHWPEAFF.

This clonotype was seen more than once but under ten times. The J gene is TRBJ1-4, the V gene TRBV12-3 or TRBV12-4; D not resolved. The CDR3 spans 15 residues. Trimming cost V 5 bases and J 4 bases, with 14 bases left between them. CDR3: CASSPRSTRNEKLFF. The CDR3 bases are TGTGCCAGCAGTCCACGCAGTACGCGTAATGAAAAACTGTTTTTT.

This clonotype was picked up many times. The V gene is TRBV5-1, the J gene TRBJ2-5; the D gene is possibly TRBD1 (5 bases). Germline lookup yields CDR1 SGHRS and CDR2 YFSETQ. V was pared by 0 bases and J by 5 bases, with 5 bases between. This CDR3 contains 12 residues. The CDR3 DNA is TGCGCCAGCAGCTTGGAGGGGGAGACCCAGTACTTC. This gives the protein CASSLEGETQYF.

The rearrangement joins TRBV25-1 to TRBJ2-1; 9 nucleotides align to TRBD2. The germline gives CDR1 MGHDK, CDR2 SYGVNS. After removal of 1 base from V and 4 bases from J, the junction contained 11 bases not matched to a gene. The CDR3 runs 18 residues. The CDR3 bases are TGTGCCAGCAGTGAATCCCCTCAGGTTAGCGGGAGATACAATGAGCAGTTCTTC. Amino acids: CASSESPQVSGRYNEQFF. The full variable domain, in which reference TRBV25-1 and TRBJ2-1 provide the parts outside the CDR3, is EADIYQTPRYLVIGTGKKITLECSQTMGHDKMYWYQQDPGMELHLIHYSYGVNSTEKGDLSSESTVSRIRTEHFPLTLESARPSHTSQYLCASSESPQVSGRYNEQFFGPGTRLTVL.

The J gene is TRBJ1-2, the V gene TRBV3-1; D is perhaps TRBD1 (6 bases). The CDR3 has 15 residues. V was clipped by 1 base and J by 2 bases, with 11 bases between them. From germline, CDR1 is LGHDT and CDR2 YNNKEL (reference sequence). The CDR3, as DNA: TGTGCCAGCAGCCAAGGGGGGCGGCGAAACTATGGCTACACCTTC. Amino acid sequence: CASSQGGRRNYGYTF.

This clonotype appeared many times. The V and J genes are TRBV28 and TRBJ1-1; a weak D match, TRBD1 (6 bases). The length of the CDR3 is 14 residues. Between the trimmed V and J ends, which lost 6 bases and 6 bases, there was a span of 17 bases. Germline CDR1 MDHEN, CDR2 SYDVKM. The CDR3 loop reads CASRRRGHGAEAFF. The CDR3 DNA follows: TGTGCCAGCAGGCGGCGGGGGCACGGGGCTGAAGCTTTCTTT.

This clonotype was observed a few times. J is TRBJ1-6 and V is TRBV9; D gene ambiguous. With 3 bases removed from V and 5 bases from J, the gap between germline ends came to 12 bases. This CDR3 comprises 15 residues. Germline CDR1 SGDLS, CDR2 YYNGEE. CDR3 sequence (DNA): TGTGCCAGCAGCGCCGAAGGACGGAATAATTCACCCCTCCACTTT. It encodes CASSAEGRNNSPLHF.

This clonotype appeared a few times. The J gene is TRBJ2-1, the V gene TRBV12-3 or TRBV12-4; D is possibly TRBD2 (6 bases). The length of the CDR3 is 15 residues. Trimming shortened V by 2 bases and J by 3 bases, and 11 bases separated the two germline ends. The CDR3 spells CASSLFSGHYNEQFF. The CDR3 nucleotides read TGTGCCAGCAGTTTATTTAGCGGACACTACAATGAGCAGTTCTTC.

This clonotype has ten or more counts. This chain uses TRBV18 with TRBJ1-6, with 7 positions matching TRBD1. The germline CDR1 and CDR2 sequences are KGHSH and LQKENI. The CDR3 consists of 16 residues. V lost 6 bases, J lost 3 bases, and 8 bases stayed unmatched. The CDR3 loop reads CASSRNRDSYNSPLHF. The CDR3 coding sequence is TGTGCCAGCTCGCGAAACCGGGACAGCTATAATTCACCCCTCCACTTT. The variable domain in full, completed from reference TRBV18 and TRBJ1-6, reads NAGVMQNPRHLVRRRGQEARLRCSPMKGHSHVYWYRQLPEEGLKFMVYLQKENIIDESGMPKERFSAEFPKEGPSILRIQQVVRGDSAAYFCASSRNRDSYNSPLHFGNGTRLTVT.